Below are 3 T cell receptor beta chains sequenced from a single sample in a study of blood T cell repertoires in COVID-19. TCRdb keeps only in-frame clones here, not all; method: immunoSEQ multiplex PCR. The sample includes about 190,000 clones, roughly 80% of them seen just once. Sequenced material: peripheral blood. The source is a woman between 45 and 60 years old with acute or convalescent COVID-19.

This chain uses TRBV9 with TRBJ2-7; the D gene is possibly TRBD1 (5 bases). CDR1 is SGDLS and CDR2 is YYNGEE in the germline V gene. Trimming cost V 0 bases and J 0 bases, with 28 bases left between them. The CDR3 sequence is 21 residues long. CDR3: CASSVVPVARQIISYSYEQYF. Written as DNA, the CDR3 is TGTGCCAGCAGCGTAGTCCCCGTTGCCCGACAGATCATATCCTACTCCTACGAGCAGTACTTC.

The rearrangement links TRBV19 to TRBJ1-2, with TRBD1 identical over 10 bases. In germline, CDR1 is LNHDA, CDR2 SQIVND (reference sequence). The CDR3 runs 13 residues. V lost 6 bases to trimming and J lost 7 bases; unmatched junction nucleotides: 5. Here the CDR3 reads CASRPGTGVGYTF. The CDR3 DNA follows: TGTGCCAGTAGGCCCGGGACAGGGGTTGGCTACACCTTC.

The rearrangement joins TRBV28 to TRBJ2-7, with TRBD1 matching 7 bases. J was trimmed by 2 bases and V by 7 bases; bases with no gene match: 2. CDR3 length: 12 amino acids. CDR1 is MDHEN and CDR2 is SYDVKM in the germline V gene. Written as DNA, the CDR3 is TGTGCCAGCAACAGGGGAGCCTACGAGCAGTACTTC. This sequence encodes CASNRGAYEQYF.